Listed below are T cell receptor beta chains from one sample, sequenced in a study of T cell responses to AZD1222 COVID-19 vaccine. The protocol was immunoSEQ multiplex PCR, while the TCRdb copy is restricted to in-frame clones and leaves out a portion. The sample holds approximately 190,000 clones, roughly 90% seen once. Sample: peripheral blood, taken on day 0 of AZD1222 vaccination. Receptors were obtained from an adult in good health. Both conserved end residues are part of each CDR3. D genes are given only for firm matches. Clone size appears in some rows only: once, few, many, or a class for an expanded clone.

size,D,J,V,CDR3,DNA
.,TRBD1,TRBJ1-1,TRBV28,CASSLDRVGTEAFF,TGTGCCAGCAGTTTGGACAGGGTTGGCACTGAAGCTTTCTTT
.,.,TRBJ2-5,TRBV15,CATSGGSETQYF,TGTGCCACCAGCGGGGGATCAGAGACCCAGTACTTC
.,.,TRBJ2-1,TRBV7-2,CASSLWHGGTDYNEQFF,TGTGCCAGCAGCTTATGGCACGGGGGGACAGACTACAATGAGCAGTTCTTC
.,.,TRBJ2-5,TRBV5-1,CASSLTVLGETQYF,TGCGCCAGCAGCCTGACAGTACTAGGTGAGACCCAGTACTTC
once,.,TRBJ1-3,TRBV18,CASSPTDPGNTIYF,TGTGCCAGCTCACCCACAGATCCTGGAAACACCATATATTTT
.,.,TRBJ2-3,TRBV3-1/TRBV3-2,CASSQVHSDTQYF,TGTGCCAGCAGCCAAGTGCATTCAGATACGCAGTATTTT
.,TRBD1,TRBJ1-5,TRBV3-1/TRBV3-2,CASSPNAGQGGSDDNQPQHF,TGTGCCAGCAGCCCGAACGCCGGACAGGGTGGGTCTGATGACAATCAGCCCCAGCATTTT
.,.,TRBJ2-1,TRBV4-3,CASSQDSFPGTINEQFF,TGCGCCAGCAGCCAAGATAGTTTCCCGGGGACGATCAATGAGCAGTTCTTC
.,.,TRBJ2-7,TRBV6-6,CASSYGLQLVRGEQYF,TGTGCCAGCAGTTACGGGCTACAGTTGGTAAGGGGCGAGCAGTACTTC
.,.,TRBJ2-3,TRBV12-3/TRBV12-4,CASGAADTQYF,TGTGCCAGCGGGGCGGCGGATACGCAGTATTTT
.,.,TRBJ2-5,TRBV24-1,CATSDLGWETQYF,TGTGCCACCAGTGATTTAGGATGGGAGACCCAGTACTTC
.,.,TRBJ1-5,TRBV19,CASKGGQGLNQPQHF,TGTGCCAGTAAGGGGGGACAAGGCCTCAATCAGCCCCAGCATTTT
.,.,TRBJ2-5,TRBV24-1,CATSDSNRETQYF,TGTGCCACCAGTGACTCTAACAGGGAGACCCAGTACTTC
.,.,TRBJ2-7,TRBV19,CASSAATSYEQYF,TGTGCCAGTAGTGCGGCCACCTCCTACGAGCAGTACTTC
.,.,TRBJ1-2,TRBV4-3,CASSQDFPGARGYTF,TGCGCCAGCAGCCAAGATTTCCCGGGGGCGCGGGGCTACACCTTC
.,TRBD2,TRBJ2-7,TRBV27,CASRPGGSGSSYEQYF,TGTGCCAGCAGACCGGGTGGTAGCGGGAGTTCGTACGAGCAGTACTTC
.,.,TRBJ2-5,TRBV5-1,CASSLGGGEETQYF,TGCGCCAGCAGCTTAGGTGGGGGCGAAGAGACCCAGTACTTC
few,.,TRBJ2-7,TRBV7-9,CASSRSASSYEQYF,TGTGCCAGCAGCCGATCCGCGTCCAGCTACGAGCAGTACTTC
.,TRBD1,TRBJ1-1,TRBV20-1,CSASGTERKNTEAFF,TGCAGTGCTAGTGGGACAGAGAGAAAGAACACTGAAGCTTTCTTT
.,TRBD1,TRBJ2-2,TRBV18,CASSSRDRITGELFF,TGTGCCAGCTCATCCCGGGACAGGATCACCGGGGAGCTGTTTTTT
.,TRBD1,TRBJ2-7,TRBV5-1,CASSPGTGGLYEQYF,TGCGCCAGCAGCCCAGGGACAGGGGGCCTCTACGAGCAGTACTTC
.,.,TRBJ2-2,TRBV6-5,CASSSILAGELFF,TGTGCCAGCAGTTCGATACTCGCCGGGGAGCTGTTTTTT
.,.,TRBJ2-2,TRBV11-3,CASSLDPGGELFF,TGTGCCAGCAGCTTAGATCCCGGCGGGGAGCTGTTTTTT
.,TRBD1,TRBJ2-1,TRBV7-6,CASSLSGGSYNEQFF,TGTGCCAGCAGCTTATCAGGGGGTAGCTACAATGAGCAGTTCTTC
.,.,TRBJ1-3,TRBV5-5,CASSPVGGGHSGNTIYF,TGTGCCAGCAGCCCGGTTGGTGGGGGACACTCTGGAAACACCATATATTTT
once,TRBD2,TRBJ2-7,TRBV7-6,CASSLATTSGAPYEQYF,TGTGCCAGCAGCTTAGCGACGACTAGCGGGGCCCCCTACGAGCAGTACTTC
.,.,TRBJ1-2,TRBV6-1,CASSEGTITYGYTF,TGTGCCAGCAGCGAAGGGACAATAACTTATGGCTACACCTTC
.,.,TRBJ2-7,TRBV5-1,CASSLEAPPYEQYF,TGCGCCAGCAGCTTGGAAGCGCCCCCGTACGAGCAGTACTTC
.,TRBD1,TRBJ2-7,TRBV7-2,CASSPWTGGYEQYF,TGTGCCAGCAGCCCGTGGACAGGGGGCTACGAGCAGTACTTC
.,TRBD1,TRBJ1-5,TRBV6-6,CASSPHTDRPQPYSNQPQHF,TGTGCCAGCAGCCCCCACACGGACAGGCCCCAACCCTATAGCAATCAGCCCCAGCATTTT
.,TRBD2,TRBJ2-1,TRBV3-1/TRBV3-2,CASSQLAGAGNEQFF,TGTGCCAGCAGCCAACTAGCGGGAGCCGGCAATGAGCAGTTCTTC
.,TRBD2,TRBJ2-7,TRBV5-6,CASSFGTTNYEQYF,TGTGCCAGCAGCTTCGGGACTACAAACTACGAGCAGTACTTC
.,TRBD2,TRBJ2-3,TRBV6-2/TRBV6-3,CASSSPGLAGGLDTDTQYF,TGTGCCAGCAGTTCCCCGGGACTAGCGGGGGGGCTGGACACAGATACGCAGTATTTT
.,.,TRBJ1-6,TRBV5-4,CASSLSTWGNNSPLHF,TGTGCCAGCAGCTTGTCCACGTGGGGAAATAATTCACCCCTCCACTTT
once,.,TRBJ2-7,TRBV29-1,CSVEDWTESSYEQYF,TGCAGCGTTGAAGACTGGACCGAGAGCTCCTACGAGCAGTACTTC
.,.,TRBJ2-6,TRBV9,CASSASLTSGANVLTF,TGTGCCAGCAGCGCTAGCCTAACCTCTGGGGCCAACGTCCTGACTTTC
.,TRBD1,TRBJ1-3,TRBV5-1,CASSWDSRSGNTIYF,TGCGCCAGCAGCTGGGACAGCCGCTCTGGAAACACCATATATTTT
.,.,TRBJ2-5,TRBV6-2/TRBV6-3,CASSYHLGLGDKETQYF,TGTGCCAGCAGTTACCACCTGGGTCTGGGAGATAAAGAGACCCAGTACTTC
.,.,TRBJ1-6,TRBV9,CASSVQGSSYNSPLHF,TGTGCCAGCAGCGTCCAGGGGAGCTCCTATAATTCACCCCTCCACTTT
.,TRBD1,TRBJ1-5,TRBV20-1,CSASPRGYANQPQHF,TGCAGTGCTAGTCCCAGGGGGTATGCCAATCAGCCCCAGCATTTT